The source of this T cell receptor (beta chain) is a study of blood T cell repertoires in COVID-19. The method was immunoSEQ multiplex PCR; TCRdb's version includes in-frame clones alone and lacks a portion of them. Of more than 250,000 clones listed, 80% to 90% are singletons. V lost 3 bases and J lost 4; bases outside the gene matches: 7. CDR1 and CDR2 from the germline V gene are ENHRY and SYGVKD. The CDR3 has 16 residues. The TCR was taken from a man aged 30 to 39 who had recovered from COVID-19. The V and J genes are TRBV10-3 and TRBJ2-1; 9 bases map to TRBD2. The specimen sequenced was PBMCs or T cells enriched from blood (not recorded which). The CDR3: CAISDTLSGGYNEQFF. The DNA for the CDR3 is TGTGCCATCAGTGACACTCTTAGCGGGGGATACAATGAGCAGTTCTTC.